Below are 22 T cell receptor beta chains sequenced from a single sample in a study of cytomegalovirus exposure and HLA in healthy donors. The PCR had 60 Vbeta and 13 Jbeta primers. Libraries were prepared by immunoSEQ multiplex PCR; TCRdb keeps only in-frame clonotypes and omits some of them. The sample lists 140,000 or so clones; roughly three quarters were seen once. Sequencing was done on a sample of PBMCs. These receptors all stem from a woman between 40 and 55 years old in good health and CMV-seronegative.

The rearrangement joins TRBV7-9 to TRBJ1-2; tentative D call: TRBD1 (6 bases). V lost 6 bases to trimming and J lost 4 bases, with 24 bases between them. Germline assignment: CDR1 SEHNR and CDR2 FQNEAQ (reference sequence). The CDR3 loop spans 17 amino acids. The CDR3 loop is CASRGDGGPSHGYGYTF. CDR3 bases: TGTGCCAGCAGGGGGGACGGGGGGCCCTCACACGGCTATGGCTACACCTTC.

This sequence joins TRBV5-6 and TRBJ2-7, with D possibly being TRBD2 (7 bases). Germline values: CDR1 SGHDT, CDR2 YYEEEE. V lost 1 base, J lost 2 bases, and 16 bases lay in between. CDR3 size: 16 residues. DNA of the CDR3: TGTGCCAGCAGCTTGAGGTTCGGGGGGCGCACCTACGAGCAGTACTTC. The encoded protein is CASSLRFGGRTYEQYF.

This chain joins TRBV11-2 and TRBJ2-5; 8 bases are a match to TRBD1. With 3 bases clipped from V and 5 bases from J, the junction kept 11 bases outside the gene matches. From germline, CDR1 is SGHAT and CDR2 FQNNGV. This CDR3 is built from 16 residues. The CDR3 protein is CASSFNQGAKMETQYF. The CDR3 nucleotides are TGTGCCAGCAGCTTCAATCAGGGGGCGAAGATGGAGACCCAGTACTTC.

The CDR3 reads CASSTGTGGVETQYF. CDR3 nucleotide sequence: TGTGCCAGCAGCACCGGGACAGGGGGCGTAGAGACCCAGTACTTC. V gene TRBV5-4 combines with J gene TRBJ2-5, with 12 bases aligning to TRBD1. The CDR3 has 15 amino acids. Germline CDR1 and CDR2: SGHNT and YYREEE (reference sequence). Trimming took 4 bases from V and 4 from J; bases not matched to a gene: 5.

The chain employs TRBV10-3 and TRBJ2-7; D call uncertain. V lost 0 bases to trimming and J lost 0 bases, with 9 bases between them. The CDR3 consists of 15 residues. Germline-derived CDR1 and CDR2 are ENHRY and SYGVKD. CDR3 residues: CAISESGSISYEQYF. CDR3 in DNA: TGTGCCATCAGTGAGTCGGGCAGTATCTCCTACGAGCAGTACTTC.

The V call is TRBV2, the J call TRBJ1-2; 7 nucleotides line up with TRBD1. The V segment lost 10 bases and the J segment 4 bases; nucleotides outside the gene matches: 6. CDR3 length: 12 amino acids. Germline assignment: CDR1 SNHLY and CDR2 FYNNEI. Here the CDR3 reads CATQGTVYGYTF. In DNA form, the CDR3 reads TGTGCCACCCAAGGGACAGTCTATGGCTACACCTTC.

CDR3 loop: CATSRVGTSEQETQYF. For the CDR3, the DNA is TGTGCCACCAGCAGAGTTGGGACTAGCGAGCAAGAGACCCAGTACTTC. The chain recombines TRBV15 with TRBJ2-5, with 10 bases that match TRBD2. With V trimmed by 1 base and J by 2 bases, 4 bases remained unmatched. The CDR3 is made up of 16 amino acids. Looked up from germline, CDR1 is LNHNV and CDR2 is YYDKDF (reference sequence).

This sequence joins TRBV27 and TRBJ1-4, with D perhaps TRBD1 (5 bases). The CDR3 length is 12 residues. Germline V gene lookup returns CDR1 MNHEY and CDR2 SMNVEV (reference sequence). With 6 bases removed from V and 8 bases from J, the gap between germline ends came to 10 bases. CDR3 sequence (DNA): TGTGCCAGCAGACCTGACAGAGAAAAACTGTTTTTT. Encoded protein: CASRPDREKLFF.

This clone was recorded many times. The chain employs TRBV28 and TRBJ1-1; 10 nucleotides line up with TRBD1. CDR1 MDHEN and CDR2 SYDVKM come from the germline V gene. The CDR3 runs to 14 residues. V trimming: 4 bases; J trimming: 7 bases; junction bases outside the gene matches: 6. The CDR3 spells CASSSDRGLGEAFF. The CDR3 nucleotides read TGTGCCAGCAGTTCTGACAGGGGGCTAGGTGAAGCTTTCTTT.

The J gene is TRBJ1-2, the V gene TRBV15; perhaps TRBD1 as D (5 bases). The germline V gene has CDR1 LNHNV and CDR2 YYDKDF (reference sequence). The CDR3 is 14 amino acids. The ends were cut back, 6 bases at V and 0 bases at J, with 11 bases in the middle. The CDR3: CATRAGGANYGYTF. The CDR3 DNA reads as TGTGCCACCAGGGCCGGGGGAGCTAACTATGGCTACACCTTC. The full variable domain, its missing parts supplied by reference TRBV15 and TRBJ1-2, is DAMVIQNPRYQVTQFGKPVTLSCSQTLNHNVMYWYQQKSSQAPKLLFHYYDKDFNNEADTPDNFQSRRPNTSFCFLDIRSPGLGDTAMYLCATRAGGANYGYTFGSGTRLTVV.

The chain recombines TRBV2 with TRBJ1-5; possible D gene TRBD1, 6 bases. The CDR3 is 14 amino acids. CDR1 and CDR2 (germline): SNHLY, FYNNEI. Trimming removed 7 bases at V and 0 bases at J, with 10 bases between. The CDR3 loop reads CASTGANSNQPQHF. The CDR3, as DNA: TGTGCCAGCACAGGGGCGAATAGCAATCAGCCCCAGCATTTT.

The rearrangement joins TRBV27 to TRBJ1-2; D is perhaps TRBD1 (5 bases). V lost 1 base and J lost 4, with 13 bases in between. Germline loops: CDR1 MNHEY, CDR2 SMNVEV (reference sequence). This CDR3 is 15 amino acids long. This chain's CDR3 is CASSLFGGRAYGYTF. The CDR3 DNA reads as TGTGCCAGCAGTTTATTCGGGGGGAGGGCCTATGGCTACACCTTC.

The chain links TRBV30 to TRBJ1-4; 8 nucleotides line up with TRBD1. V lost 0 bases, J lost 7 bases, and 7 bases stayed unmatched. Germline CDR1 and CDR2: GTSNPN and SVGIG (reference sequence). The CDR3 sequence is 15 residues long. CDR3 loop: CAWSVFGTGSEKLFF. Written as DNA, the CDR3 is TGTGCCTGGAGTGTTTTCGGGACAGGTAGTGAAAAACTGTTTTTT.

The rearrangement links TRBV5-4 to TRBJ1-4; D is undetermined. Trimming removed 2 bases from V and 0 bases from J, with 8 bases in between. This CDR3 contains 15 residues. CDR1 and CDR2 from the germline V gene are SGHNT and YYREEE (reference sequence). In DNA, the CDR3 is TGTGCCAGCAGCTTCGCGGGTGCAACTAATGAAAAACTGTTTTTT. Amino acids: CASSFAGATNEKLFF.

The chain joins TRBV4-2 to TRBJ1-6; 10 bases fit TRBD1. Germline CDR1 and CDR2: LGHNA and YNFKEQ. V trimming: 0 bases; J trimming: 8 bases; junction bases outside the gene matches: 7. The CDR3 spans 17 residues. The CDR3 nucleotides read TGTGCCAGCAGCCAAGAATTTCGACAGGGGGCGGATTCACCCCTCCACTTT. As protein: CASSQEFRQGADSPLHF.

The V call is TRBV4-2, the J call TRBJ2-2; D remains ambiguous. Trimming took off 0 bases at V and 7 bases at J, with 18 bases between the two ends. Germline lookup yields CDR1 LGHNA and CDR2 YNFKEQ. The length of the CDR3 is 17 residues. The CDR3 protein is CASSQEQYQSLNGELFF. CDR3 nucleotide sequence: TGTGCCAGCAGCCAAGAACAGTACCAGAGCCTAAACGGGGAGCTGTTTTTT.

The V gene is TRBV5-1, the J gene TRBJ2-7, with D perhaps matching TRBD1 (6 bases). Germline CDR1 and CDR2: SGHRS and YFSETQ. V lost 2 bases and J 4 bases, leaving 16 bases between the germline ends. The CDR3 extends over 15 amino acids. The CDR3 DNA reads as TGCGCCAGCAGCTTTTGGGACACCCTGTTTTACGAGCAGTACTTC. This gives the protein CASSFWDTLFYEQYF.

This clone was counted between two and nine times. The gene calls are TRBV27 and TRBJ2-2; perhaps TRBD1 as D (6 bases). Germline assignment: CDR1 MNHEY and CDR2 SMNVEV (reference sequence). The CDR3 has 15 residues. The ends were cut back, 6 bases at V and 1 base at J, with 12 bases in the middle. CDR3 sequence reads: CASRPRGGNTGELFF. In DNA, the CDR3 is TGTGCCAGCAGGCCCAGGGGCGGGAACACCGGGGAGCTGTTTTTT.

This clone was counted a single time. CDR3 residues: CASSSAWTGGSETQYF. The CDR3, as DNA: TGTGCCAGCAGCTCCGCTTGGACAGGGGGCTCTGAGACCCAGTACTTC. V is TRBV13 and J is TRBJ2-5; TRBD1 matches at 11 bases. With 4 bases clipped from V and 5 bases from J, the junction kept 9 bases outside the gene matches. This CDR3 spans 16 amino acids. CDR1 is PRHDT and CDR2 is FYEKMQ in the germline V gene (reference sequence).

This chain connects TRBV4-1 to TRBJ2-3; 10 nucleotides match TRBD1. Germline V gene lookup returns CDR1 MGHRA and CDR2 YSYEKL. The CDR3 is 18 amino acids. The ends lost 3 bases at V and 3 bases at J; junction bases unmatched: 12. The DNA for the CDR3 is TGCGCCAGCAGCCATCCCCTCCACCGGGACAGGGGAACAGATACGCAGTATTTT. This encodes CASSHPLHRDRGTDTQYF.

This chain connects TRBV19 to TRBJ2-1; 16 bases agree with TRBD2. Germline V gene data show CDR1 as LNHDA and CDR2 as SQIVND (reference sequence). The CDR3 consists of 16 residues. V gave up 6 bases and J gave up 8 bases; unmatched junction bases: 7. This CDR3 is CASSLGLAGGPYEQFF. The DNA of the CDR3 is TGTGCCAGTAGCCTGGGACTAGCGGGAGGGCCGTATGAGCAGTTCTTC.

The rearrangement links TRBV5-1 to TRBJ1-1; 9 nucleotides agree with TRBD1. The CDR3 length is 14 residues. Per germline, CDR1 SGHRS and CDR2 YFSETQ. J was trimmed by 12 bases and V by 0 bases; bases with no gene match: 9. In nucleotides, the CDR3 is TGCGCCAGCAGCTTGGAAACACAGGGGGCCATGACTTTCTTT. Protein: CASSLETQGAMTFF. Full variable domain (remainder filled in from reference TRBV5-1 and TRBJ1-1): KAGVTQTPRYLIKTRGQQVTLSCSPISGHRSVSWYQQTPGQGLQFLFEYFSETQRNKGNFPGRFSGRQFSNSRSEMNVSTLELGDSALYLCASSLETQGAMTFFGQGTRLTVV.